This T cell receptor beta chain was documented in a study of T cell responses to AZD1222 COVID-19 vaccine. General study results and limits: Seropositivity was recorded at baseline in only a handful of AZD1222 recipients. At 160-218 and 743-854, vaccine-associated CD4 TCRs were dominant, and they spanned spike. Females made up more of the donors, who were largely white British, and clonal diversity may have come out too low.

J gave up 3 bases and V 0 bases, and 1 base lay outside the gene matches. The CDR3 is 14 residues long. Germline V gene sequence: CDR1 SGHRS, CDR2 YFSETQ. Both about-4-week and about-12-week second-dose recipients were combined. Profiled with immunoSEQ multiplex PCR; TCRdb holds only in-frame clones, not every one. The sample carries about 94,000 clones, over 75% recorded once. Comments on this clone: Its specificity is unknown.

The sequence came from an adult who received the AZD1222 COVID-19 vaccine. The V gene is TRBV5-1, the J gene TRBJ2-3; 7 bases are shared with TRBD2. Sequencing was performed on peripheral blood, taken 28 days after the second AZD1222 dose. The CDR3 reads CASSLGGGTDTQYF. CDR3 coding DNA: TGCGCCAGCAGCTTGGGGGGAGGGACAGATACGCAGTATTTT.